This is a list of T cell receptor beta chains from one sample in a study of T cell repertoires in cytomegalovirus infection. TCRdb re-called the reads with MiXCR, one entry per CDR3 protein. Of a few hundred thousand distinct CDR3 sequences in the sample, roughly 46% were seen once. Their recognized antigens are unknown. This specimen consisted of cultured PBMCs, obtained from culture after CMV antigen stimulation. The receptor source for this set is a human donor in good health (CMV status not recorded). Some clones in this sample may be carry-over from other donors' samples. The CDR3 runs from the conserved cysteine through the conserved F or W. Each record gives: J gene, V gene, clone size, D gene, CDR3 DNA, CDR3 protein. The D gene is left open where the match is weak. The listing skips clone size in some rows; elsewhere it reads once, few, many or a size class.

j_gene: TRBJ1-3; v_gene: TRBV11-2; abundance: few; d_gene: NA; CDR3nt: TGTGCCAGCAGCTTAGAGGCAGTTCCCTTCGGAAACACCATATATTTT; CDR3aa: CASSLEAVPFGNTIYF
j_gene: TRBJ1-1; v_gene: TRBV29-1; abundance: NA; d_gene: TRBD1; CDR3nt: TGCAGCGTCCTACTTCCCGGGACAGCGAACACTGAAGCTTTCTTT; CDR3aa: CSVLLPGTANTEAFF
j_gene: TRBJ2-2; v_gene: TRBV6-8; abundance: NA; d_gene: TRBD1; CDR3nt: TGTGCCAGCAGTGGTTGGACAGGACACACCGGGGAGCTGTTTTTT; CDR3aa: CASSGWTGHTGELFF
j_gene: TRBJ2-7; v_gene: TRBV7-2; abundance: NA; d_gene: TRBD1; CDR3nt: TGTGCCAGCAGCGAGGGACAGGGGGGCCTCTTCGAGCAGTACTTC; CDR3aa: CASSEGQGGLFEQYF
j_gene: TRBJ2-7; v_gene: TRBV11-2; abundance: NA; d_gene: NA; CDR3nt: TGTGCCAGCACTTCCCTCAGGGCCTACGAGCAGTACTTC; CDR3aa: CASTSLRAYEQYF
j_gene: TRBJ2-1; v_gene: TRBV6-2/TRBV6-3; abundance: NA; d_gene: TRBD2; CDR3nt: TGTGCCAGCAGGCGACTAGCTCTAAATGAGCAGTTCTTC; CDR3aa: CASRRLALNEQFF
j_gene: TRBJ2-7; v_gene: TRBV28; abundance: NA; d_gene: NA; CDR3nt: TGTGCCAGCAGTACGACGGGGGTCGGCGTCTACGAGCAGTACTTC; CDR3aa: CASSTTGVGVYEQYF
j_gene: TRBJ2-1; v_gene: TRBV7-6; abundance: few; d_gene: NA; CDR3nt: TGTGCCAGCAGTCTTATCCCTCCGGGGGAGCAGGGGAGAAAGCAGTTCTTC; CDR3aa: CASSLIPPGEQGRKQFF
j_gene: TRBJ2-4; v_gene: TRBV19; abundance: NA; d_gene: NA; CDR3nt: TGTGCCAGTAGCATCTCGTACAACAGGGTTTTGGGAAACATTCAGTACTTC; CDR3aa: CASSISYNRVLGNIQYF
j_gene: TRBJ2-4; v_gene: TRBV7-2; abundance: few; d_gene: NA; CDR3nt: TGTGCCAGCAGCCACCGGGGACACGGCGGGATGACCAAAAACATTCAGTACTTC; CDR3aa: CASSHRGHGGMTKNIQYF
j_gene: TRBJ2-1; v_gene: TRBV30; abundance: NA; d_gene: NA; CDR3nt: TGTGCCTGGAGTGCCCTAAGGGGAGCTTACAATGAGCAGTTCTTC; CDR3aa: CAWSALRGAYNEQFF
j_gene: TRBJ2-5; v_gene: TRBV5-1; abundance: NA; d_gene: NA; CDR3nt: TGCGCCAGCAGCTTGTTAATAGCTGGCGGCCAAGAGACCCAGTACTTC; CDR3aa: CASSLLIAGGQETQYF
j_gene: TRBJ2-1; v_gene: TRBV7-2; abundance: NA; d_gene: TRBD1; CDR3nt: TGTGCCAGCAGCCCGGGACAGGGAAGTGGTGAGCAGTTCTTC; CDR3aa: CASSPGQGSGEQFF
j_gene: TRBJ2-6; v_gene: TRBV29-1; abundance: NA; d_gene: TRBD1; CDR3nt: TGCAGCGTTGACGCAACCAGGGGGCCAGAGTCTGGGGCCAACGTCCTGACTTTC; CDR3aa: CSVDATRGPESGANVLTF
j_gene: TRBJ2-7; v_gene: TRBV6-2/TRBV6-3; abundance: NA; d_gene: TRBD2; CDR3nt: TGTGCCAGCAGCCCGAGACTAGCTTTAAGGTACGAGCAGTACTTC; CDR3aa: CASSPRLALRYEQYF
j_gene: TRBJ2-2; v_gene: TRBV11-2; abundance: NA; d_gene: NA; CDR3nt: TGTGCCAGCAGCCGTGGACGAGGGAACACCGGGGAGCTGTTTTTT; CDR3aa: CASSRGRGNTGELFF
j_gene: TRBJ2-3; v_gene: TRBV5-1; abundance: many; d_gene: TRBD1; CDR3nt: TGTGCCAGCAGCTTCGGACAGGGTGCAGATACGCAGTATTTT; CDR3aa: CASSFGQGADTQYF
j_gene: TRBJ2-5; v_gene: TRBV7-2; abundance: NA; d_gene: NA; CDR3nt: TGTGCCAGCAGCTTAAGAGGGCCAAGAGAGACCCAGTACTTC; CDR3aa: CASSLRGPRETQYF
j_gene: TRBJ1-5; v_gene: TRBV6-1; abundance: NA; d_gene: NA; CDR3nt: TGTGCCAGCAGTGAAGCTTTAGATCAGCCCCAGCATTTT; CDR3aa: CASSEALDQPQHF
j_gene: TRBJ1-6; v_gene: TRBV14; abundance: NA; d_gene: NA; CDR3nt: TGTGCCAGCAGTCATCAGGGAAGTGCGAGGAATTCACCCCTCCACTTT; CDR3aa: CASSHQGSARNSPLHF
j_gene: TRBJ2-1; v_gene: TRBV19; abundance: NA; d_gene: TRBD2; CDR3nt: TGTGCCAGTAGCCCAGGACTAGGGACCTACAATGAGCAGTTCTTC; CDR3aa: CASSPGLGTYNEQFF
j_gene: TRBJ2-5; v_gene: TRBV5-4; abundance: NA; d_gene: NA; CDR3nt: TGTGCCAGCAGCCACTCAAGCGGCGGAGAGACCCAGTACTTC; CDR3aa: CASSHSSGGETQYF
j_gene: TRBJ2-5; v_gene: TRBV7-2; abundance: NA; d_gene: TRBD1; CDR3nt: TGTGCCAGCAGTCGTGCCGGGACAGGGGAGACCCAGTACTTC; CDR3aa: CASSRAGTGETQYF
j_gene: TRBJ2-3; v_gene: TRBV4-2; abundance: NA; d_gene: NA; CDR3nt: TGTGCCAGCAGCCAAGATAGGGGAGGTTGGGGGTTGGTAGATACGCAGTATTTT; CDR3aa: CASSQDRGGWGLVDTQYF
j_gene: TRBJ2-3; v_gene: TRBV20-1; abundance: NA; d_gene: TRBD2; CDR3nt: TGCAGTGCCGGGACTAGCGGGAAGTTTAGCACAGATACGCAGTATTTT; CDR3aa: CSAGTSGKFSTDTQYF
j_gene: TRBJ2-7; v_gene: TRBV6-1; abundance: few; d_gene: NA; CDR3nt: TGTGCCAGCAGTGTTCTCCGGGGCGACGAGCAGTACTTC; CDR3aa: CASSVLRGDEQYF
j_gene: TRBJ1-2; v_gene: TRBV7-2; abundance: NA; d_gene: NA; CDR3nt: TGTGCCAGCAGCTTATATGGCAGGGTGGACTATGGCTACACCTTC; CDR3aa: CASSLYGRVDYGYTF
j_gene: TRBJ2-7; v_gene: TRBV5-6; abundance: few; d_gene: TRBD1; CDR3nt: TGTGCCAGCAGCTTTGCGCTGGGGGACAGGACCTACGAGCAGTACTTC; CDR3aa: CASSFALGDRTYEQYF
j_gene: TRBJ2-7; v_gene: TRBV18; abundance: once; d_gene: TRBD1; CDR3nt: TGTGCCAGCTCACCAGGACAGGCCTCCTACGAGCAGTACTTC; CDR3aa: CASSPGQASYEQYF
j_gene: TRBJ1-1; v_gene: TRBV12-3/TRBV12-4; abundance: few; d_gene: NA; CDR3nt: TGTGCCAGCAACCCCCGGGACTCTTTTGAAGCTTTCTTT; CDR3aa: CASNPRDSFEAFF
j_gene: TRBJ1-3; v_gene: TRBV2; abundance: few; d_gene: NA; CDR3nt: TGTGCCAGCGCAGGAGGACACTCTGGAAACACCATATATTTT; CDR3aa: CASAGGHSGNTIYF
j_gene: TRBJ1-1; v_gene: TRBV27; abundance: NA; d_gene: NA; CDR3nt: TGTGCCAGCAGATCCGCGTACACTGAAGCTTTCTTT; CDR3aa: CASRSAYTEAFF
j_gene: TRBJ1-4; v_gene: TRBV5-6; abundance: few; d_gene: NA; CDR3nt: TGTGCCAGCAGCTTGGAAGGAAAAGGGACTAATGAAAAACTGTTTTTT; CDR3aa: CASSLEGKGTNEKLFF
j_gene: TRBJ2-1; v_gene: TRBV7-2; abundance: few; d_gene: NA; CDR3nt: TGTGCCAGCAGCTTTGATTACAATGAGCAGTTCTTC; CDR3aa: CASSFDYNEQFF
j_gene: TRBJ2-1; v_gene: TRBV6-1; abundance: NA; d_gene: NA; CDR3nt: TGTGCCAGCAGTTACCCCACGGACCAGCAATACACACATGGGAATGAGCAGTTCTTC; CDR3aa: CASSYPTDQQYTHGNEQFF
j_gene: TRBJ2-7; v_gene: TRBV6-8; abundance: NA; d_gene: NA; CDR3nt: TGTGCCAGCAGTAGACGGGGGCCCGGCGAGCAGTACTTC; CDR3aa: CASSRRGPGEQYF
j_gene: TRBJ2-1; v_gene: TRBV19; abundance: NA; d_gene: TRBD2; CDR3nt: TGTGCCAGTAGTACTAGCGGGGTCTACAATGAGCAGTTCTTC; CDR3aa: CASSTSGVYNEQFF
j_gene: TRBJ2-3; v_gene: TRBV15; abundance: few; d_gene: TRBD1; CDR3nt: TGTGCCACCAGCGAAGGCGGGTCCGGGACAGGGGACCACACAGATACGCAGTATTTT; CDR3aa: CATSEGGSGTGDHTDTQYF
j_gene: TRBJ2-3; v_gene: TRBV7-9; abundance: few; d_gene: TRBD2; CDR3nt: TGTGCCAGCAGCTACTACCCCGGGACTAGAGGCACAGATACGCAGTATTTT; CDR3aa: CASSYYPGTRGTDTQYF
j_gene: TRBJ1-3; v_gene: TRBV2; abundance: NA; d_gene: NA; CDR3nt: TGTGCCAGCAGTTTCAGCCACTCTGGAAACACCATATATTTT; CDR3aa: CASSFSHSGNTIYF
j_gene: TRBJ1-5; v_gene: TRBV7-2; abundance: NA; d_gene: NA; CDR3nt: TGTGCCAGCAGCCCCAAGCGGGGCATCGGCAATCAGCCCCAGCATTTT; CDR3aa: CASSPKRGIGNQPQHF
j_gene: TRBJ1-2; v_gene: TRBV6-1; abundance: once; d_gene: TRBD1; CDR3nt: TGTGCCAGCGATACGACAGGGGGCGCGGATGGCTACACCTTC; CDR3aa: CASDTTGGADGYTF
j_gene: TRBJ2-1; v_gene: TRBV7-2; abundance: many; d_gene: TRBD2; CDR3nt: TGTGCCAGCAGCCCCATGTCGACTGGCGGGGGGTTGCAGTTCTTC; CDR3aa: CASSPMSTGGGLQFF
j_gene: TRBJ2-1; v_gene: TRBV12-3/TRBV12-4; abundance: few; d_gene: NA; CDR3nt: TGTGCCAGCAGTCCCCGGGCCGTGCGGGGCAATGAGCAGTTCTTC; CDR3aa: CASSPRAVRGNEQFF
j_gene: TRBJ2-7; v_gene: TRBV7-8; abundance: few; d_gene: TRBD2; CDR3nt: TGTGCCAGCAGCTCGATGGGCGGGAGTTCCCTTAAGTACTTC; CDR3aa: CASSSMGGSSLKYF